Listed below are T cell receptor beta chains from one sample, sequenced in a study of blood T cell repertoires in COVID-19. The protocol was immunoSEQ multiplex PCR, while the TCRdb copy is restricted to in-frame clones and leaves out a portion. The repertoire holds 60,000 to 95,000 clones, 90% seen once, with roughly 15% in the top ten. Sequencing was done on a sample of peripheral blood. Every receptor here comes from a woman of 80 years or more with active or convalescent COVID-19. CDR3s include the opening cysteine and the closing phenylalanine or tryptophan. Each record gives: CDR3 protein, CDR3 DNA, D gene, clone size, V gene, J gene. D genes are given only for firm matches. Part of the rows lack a size; the others show once, few, many or a class for expanded clones.

CASSKRGATETQYF	TGTGCCAGTAGCAAGCGGGGCGCGACGGAGACCCAGTACTTC	TRBD2	NA	TRBV19	TRBJ2-5
CASSEAGGPITGELFF	TGTGCCAGCAGTGAAGCGGGGGGGCCAATCACCGGGGAGCTGTTTTTT	NA	once	TRBV2	TRBJ2-2
CASSQDMSRNYGYTF	TGCGCCAGCAGCCAAGACATGAGCCGAAACTATGGCTACACCTTC	NA	NA	TRBV4-1	TRBJ1-2
CASSVEGYAADTQYF	TGTGCCAGCAGCGTAGAGGGGTATGCCGCAGATACGCAGTATTTT	NA	NA	TRBV9	TRBJ2-3
CASSLVAPQDRSHEQYF	TGTGCCAGCAGCTTGGTCGCCCCCCAGGACAGGTCCCACGAGCAGTACTTC	TRBD1	NA	TRBV5-4	TRBJ2-7
CASSQRTGGSLGPQHF	TGTGCCAGCAGCCAAAGGACAGGGGGCTCCCTGGGGCCCCAGCATTTT	TRBD1	NA	TRBV3-1/TRBV3-2	TRBJ1-5
CASRTTPNTGELFF	TGTGCCAGTAGAACGACTCCGAACACCGGGGAGCTGTTTTTT	NA	once	TRBV19	TRBJ2-2
CASSLESTSGLLQYF	TGTGCCAGCAGCTTGGAGTCCACTTCAGGTTTGTTGCAGTACTTC	NA	NA	TRBV5-6	TRBJ2-7
CASSPGELARTETQYF	TGTGCCAGTAGTCCCGGGGAACTAGCGAGGACGGAGACCCAGTACTTC	TRBD2	NA	TRBV19	TRBJ2-5
CASSFGQGSIQYF	TGTGCCAGCAGCTTTGGACAGGGAAGCATTCAGTACTTC	TRBD1	NA	TRBV7-3	TRBJ2-4
CASSDSVGPWEQYF	TGTGCCAGCAGCGACAGTGTCGGGCCGTGGGAGCAGTACTTC	NA	NA	TRBV6-5	TRBJ2-7
CASSPPTTGGANYGYTF	TGTGCCAGCAGTCCCCCCACGACAGGGGGCGCTAACTATGGCTACACCTTC	TRBD1	NA	TRBV28	TRBJ1-2
CASSVEGGGGRTDTQYF	TGTGCCAGCAGCGTAGAGGGTGGCGGGGGGCGCACAGATACGCAGTATTTT	TRBD2	NA	TRBV9	TRBJ2-3
CASSHGLPDRVRRSYNSPLHF	TGTGCCAGCAGCCATGGCCTACCGGACAGGGTTCGGCGTTCCTATAATTCACCCCTCCACTTT	TRBD1	NA	TRBV3-1/TRBV3-2	TRBJ1-6
CASSPRGAGNNEQFF	TGTGCCAGCAGCCCCAGGGGGGCAGGGAACAATGAGCAGTTCTTC	NA	NA	TRBV7-7	TRBJ2-1
CASSLGAYLTDTQYF	TGTGCCAGCAGCTTAGGCGCCTACCTCACAGATACGCAGTATTTT	NA	NA	TRBV11-2	TRBJ2-3
CASRPFGGTSYGYTF	TGTGCCAGCAGACCCTTCGGGGGAACTTCCTATGGCTACACCTTC	NA	NA	TRBV6-5	TRBJ1-2
CASSLRGNTIYF	TGTGCCAGCAGTTTACGGGGAAACACCATATATTTT	NA	NA	TRBV28	TRBJ1-3
CASSQDWGLTDYEQYF	TGCGCCAGCAGCCAAGATTGGGGACTAACAGATTACGAGCAGTACTTC	TRBD2	NA	TRBV4-3	TRBJ2-7
CASSAPEGAGDEQYF	TGTGCCAGCAGCGCCCCCGAAGGGGCAGGGGACGAGCAGTACTTC	NA	NA	TRBV9	TRBJ2-7
CASSHWTSDSDIGNTIYF	TGTGCCAGCAGCCATTGGACCTCGGACAGCGATATTGGAAACACCATATATTTT	NA	NA	TRBV3-1/TRBV3-2	TRBJ1-3
CASSQRPEGMAGANVLTF	TGCGCCAGCAGCCAAAGGCCGGAGGGGATGGCTGGGGCCAACGTCCTGACTTTC	NA	NA	TRBV4-1	TRBJ2-6
CASSQVVADQETQYF	TGCGCCAGCAGCCAAGTGGTAGCGGATCAAGAGACCCAGTACTTC	NA	NA	TRBV4-1	TRBJ2-5
CASSPSSGGSYNSPLHF	TGTGCCAGCAGCCCGAGTTCAGGGGGATCTTATAATTCACCCCTCCACTTT	TRBD1	NA	TRBV7-2	TRBJ1-6
CASSNLERIGELFF	TGTGCCAGTAGTAACCTAGAACGGATCGGGGAGCTGTTTTTT	NA	NA	TRBV19	TRBJ2-2
CASSQARGATDTQYF	TGCGCCAGCAGCCAAGCGCGGGGGGCCACAGATACGCAGTATTTT	TRBD2	few	TRBV4-3	TRBJ2-3
CASTPGRGRGGYTF	TGTGCCAGTACCCCCGGGAGGGGGCGCGGAGGCTACACCTTC	TRBD1	NA	TRBV19	TRBJ1-2
CAWSAGPPGGQPQHF	TGTGCCTGGAGTGCGGGACCTCCCGGAGGGCAGCCCCAGCATTTT	NA	NA	TRBV30	TRBJ1-5
CASSLSGGAGPDTQYF	TGTGCCAGCAGCTTGAGCGGGGGGGCGGGGCCAGATACGCAGTATTTT	TRBD2	NA	TRBV5-6	TRBJ2-3
CASSPNRGANYGYTF	TGTGCCAGCAGTCCTAACAGGGGAGCTAACTATGGCTACACCTTC	TRBD1	NA	TRBV6-5	TRBJ1-2
CASSLVGTSTDTQYF	TGTGCCAGCAGCTTGGTGGGGACTAGCACAGATACGCAGTATTTT	NA	NA	TRBV5-4	TRBJ2-3
CATQIGGRGDTGELFF	TGTGCCACCCAGATCGGGGGAAGGGGCGACACCGGGGAGCTGTTTTTT	NA	NA	TRBV24-1	TRBJ2-2
CATSAPHLSATGELFF	TGTGCCACCAGTGCCCCCCACCTTAGCGCCACCGGGGAGCTGTTTTTT	NA	NA	TRBV24-1	TRBJ2-2
CASRPLGGGYTF	TGTGCCAGCAGGCCCCTAGGGGGTGGCTACACCTTC	NA	once	TRBV27	TRBJ1-2
CASSLGASKDTQYF	TGTGCCAGCAGTTTGGGAGCTTCAAAAGATACGCAGTATTTT	NA	NA	TRBV28	TRBJ2-3